Listed below are T cell receptor beta chains from one sample, sequenced in a study of blood T cell repertoires in COVID-19. Profiled with immunoSEQ multiplex PCR; TCRdb holds only in-frame clones, not every one. The table includes roughly 130,000 clones, 70% to 90% detected once. The sequencing input was peripheral blood. The receptors derive from a woman aged 60-70 years with acute or convalescent COVID-19. The conserved cysteine and the conserved F or W are not part of the CDR3 here. Each record gives: D gene, V gene, J gene, CDR3 protein. The D gene is left open where the match is weak.

>TRBD1|TRBV6-5|TRBJ1-1
ASRGTGMNTEAF
>NA|TRBV19|TRBJ2-2
ASSSPGANTGELF
>NA|TRBV5-1|TRBJ1-1
ASSLFRGDTEAF
>NA|TRBV7-9|TRBJ1-4
ASSLIGRVSGNEKLF
>TRBD2|TRBV7-9|TRBJ2-1
ASGLAGGNEQF
>NA|TRBV12-5|TRBJ2-5
ASADLGAFQETQY
>TRBD2|TRBV11-2|TRBJ2-2
ASSGSLAGAGELF
>TRBD1|TRBV28|TRBJ1-1
AGTSTGKVDEAF
>TRBD2|TRBV29-1|TRBJ2-1
SVGTAGREF
>NA|TRBV18|TRBJ1-1
ASSRGAEAF
>NA|TRBV18|TRBJ2-2
ASSPQGDTGELF
>NA|TRBV3-1/TRBV3-2|TRBJ1-5
ASSQGLGNQPQH
>NA|TRBV5-1|TRBJ1-1
ASSRRGGDTEAF
>NA|TRBV27|TRBJ2-1
ASSWAGSSYNEQF
>NA|TRBV15|TRBJ1-4
ATSRAQGRTTNEKLF
>TRBD2|TRBV19|TRBJ2-3
ACGTSGITDTQY
>NA|TRBV5-1|TRBJ1-1
ASRLSTGTNTEAF
>TRBD2|TRBV2|TRBJ2-3
ASSVEAGGSTQY
>TRBD1|TRBV2|TRBJ1-4
ASRLDRGNEKLF
>TRBD2|TRBV24-1|TRBJ2-3
ATSVAAGGGTDTQY
>NA|TRBV5-1|TRBJ1-4
ASSLGPREEKLF
>NA|TRBV4-1|TRBJ1-2
ASSQFQGNYGYT
>NA|TRBV5-4|TRBJ2-1
ASSPPFEGEQF
>NA|TRBV27|TRBJ1-2
ASSFRGAGYGYT
>NA|TRBV5-1|TRBJ1-1
ASRIRGDRENEAF
>NA|TRBV2|TRBJ1-1
ASSEQGWDTEAF
>NA|TRBV3-1/TRBV3-2|TRBJ1-1
ASSQSSFEAF
>NA|TRBV24-1|TRBJ2-5
ATSDPGTAETQY
>NA|TRBV6-5|TRBJ1-3
ASWGFRSGNTIY
>TRBD1|TRBV12-5|TRBJ1-2
ASGLLRTGPVRGYT
>NA|TRBV11-3|TRBJ1-1
ASSSGGGDTEAF
>NA|TRBV19|TRBJ1-2
ASSIFGQQEVRT
>TRBD2|TRBV7-3|TRBJ2-5
ASSALAGVETQY
>TRBD1|TRBV6-5|TRBJ1-2
AAERSRTGGDYHT
>TRBD1|TRBV12-5|TRBJ2-5
ASGPGQGAGETQY
>NA|TRBV27|TRBJ2-7
ASSYTGIYEQY
>NA|TRBV6-1|TRBJ1-1
ASSEHFRGGTEAF
>TRBD2|TRBV28|TRBJ2-1
ASSFPTSGTVYNEQF
>TRBD2|TRBV18|TRBJ2-3
ASSPAGLRGDTQY
>TRBD2|TRBV6-5|TRBJ2-2
ASTTSGTNTGELF
>TRBD1|TRBV7-9|TRBJ2-7
ASSSIRDRGHEQY
>NA|TRBV6-1|TRBJ2-1
ASSEMQGGSYNEQF
>TRBD1|TRBV7-2|TRBJ2-1
ASSLGTGSYNEQF
>TRBD2|TRBV28|TRBJ2-5
ASSRLGGVETQY
>NA|TRBV4-1|TRBJ1-2
ASSQEAGGYT
>TRBD1|TRBV12-5|TRBJ1-5
ASGLGTGWDNQPQH
>NA|TRBV12-3/TRBV12-4|TRBJ1-4
ASSQGNEKLF
>NA|TRBV7-2|TRBJ1-2
ASSWDTNYGYT
>TRBD2|TRBV19|TRBJ2-3
ASSLGLAGGSSTDTQY
>TRBD1|TRBV7-9|TRBJ2-3
ASSSGQGLTDTQY
>TRBD2|TRBV7-3|TRBJ2-1
ASSSTSGRGGHNEQF
>NA|TRBV10-3|TRBJ1-2
AITPGEGGYT
>TRBD1|TRBV5-5|TRBJ2-1
ASSLSPGQGALNEQF
>TRBD2|TRBV7-7|TRBJ2-2
ASSLAASGMNTGELF
>NA|TRBV3-1/TRBV3-2|TRBJ1-1
ASSPLFSGTEAF
>NA|TRBV3-1/TRBV3-2|TRBJ2-2
ASSSGTPTGELF
>TRBD2|TRBV2|TRBJ2-1
ASSAGLAGGLGEQF